The 5 T cell receptor beta chains in this list originate from one sample, sequenced in a study of identifying expanded T cells in peripheral blood. Repertoires were generated with immunoSEQ multiplex PCR, while TCRdb's copy carries only in-frame clones and drops some. This sample has about 78,000 clones, with 84% found just once. Sequencing was performed on blood. The receptors originated from a person aged 18 to 75 in good health.

The chain is built from TRBV25-1 and TRBJ2-5; 7 nucleotides align to TRBD2. Germline V gene lookup returns CDR1 MGHDK and CDR2 SYGVNS. The CDR3 length is 15 residues. After removal of 1 base from V and 3 bases from J, the junction contained 5 bases not matched to a gene. The CDR3 DNA sequence: TGTGCCAGCAGTGAATGGGGAGGGATGAAAGAGACCCAGTACTTC. It codes for CASSEWGGMKETQYF.

The V gene is TRBV28, the J gene TRBJ1-5; TRBD1 aligns across 9 bases. With V trimmed by 2 bases and J by 3 bases, 5 bases remained unmatched. Germline lookup yields CDR1 MDHEN and CDR2 SYDVKM. The CDR3 totals 16 residues. The DNA of the CDR3 is TGTGCCAGCAGTTTAGCCGGGACAGGGTTCAATCAGCCCCAGCATTTT. Translated: CASSLAGTGFNQPQHF.

The chain employs TRBV6-6 and TRBJ2-1; 8 positions agree with TRBD1. The V gene end was trimmed by 5 bases and the J gene end by 9 bases; junction bases not matched to a gene: 6. This CDR3 has 13 residues. Germline assignment: CDR1 MNHNY and CDR2 SVGAGI (reference sequence). The CDR3 DNA sequence: TGTGCCAGCAGTCTGGCAGGGGGCGGTGAGCAGTTCTTC. This codes for CASSLAGGGEQFF.

The chain carries TRBV10-3 and TRBJ1-4; tentative D call: TRBD1 (6 bases). The CDR3 sequence is 13 residues long. Trimming removed 11 bases at V and 4 bases at J, with 14 bases between. In germline, CDR1 is ENHRY, CDR2 SYGVKD. The CDR3 DNA follows: TGTGCCGCCGGGACACGAGTTAATGAAAAACTGTTTTTT. Translation gives CAAGTRVNEKLFF.

The genes are TRBV11-2 and TRBJ1-5; TRBD1 is a possible D gene (5 bases). This CDR3 contains 13 residues. Trimming left V 0 bases short and J 6 bases short, with 6 bases between. Germline-derived CDR1 and CDR2 are SGHAT and FQNNGV. The CDR3 protein is CASSLDQGQPQHF. The CDR3 nucleotides read TGTGCCAGCAGCTTAGATCAGGGTCAGCCCCAGCATTTT.